The source of this TCR beta chain is a study of shared clonotypes between healthy human individuals. The assay was immunoSEQ multiplex PCR, and TCRdb's table has in-frame clones only and misses some. The sample carries 2 million to 2.5 million clones, over 85% recorded once. CD45RO-negative, CCR7-positively selected cells formed the naive CD8 fraction, excluding terminally differentiated effector memory CD45RA+ cells. The germline V gene encodes CDR1 MDHEN and CDR2 SYDVKM. Trimming stripped 2 bases from V and 7 bases from J, with 14 bases between. The CDR3 sequence is 15 residues long. Sequencing was done on a sample of naive CD8+ T cells sorted from blood. The chain couples TRBV28 to TRBJ1-4; D call uncertain. The sequence was obtained from a young man in good health. The CDR3 protein is CASSLRWEGTEKLFF. CDR3 sequence (DNA): TGTGCCAGCAGTTTAAGGTGGGAGGGAACTGAAAAACTGTTTTTT.